These T cell receptor beta chains were read from a single sample in a study of T-cell memory formation after mild COVID-19. TCRdb recomputed calls from the 5' RACE reads with MiXCR, one row per CDR3 protein. The top ten hold roughly 22% of the sample, which has roughly 240,000 distinct CDR3 sequences, roughly 16% seen once. The sequencing sample was made of PBMCs or a T cell subset sorted from them (not recorded which). The receptor source for this set is a young man who had mild COVID-19 (a few samples of this study predate the infection). Cell type and time point are not known. Both conserved end residues are part of each CDR3. Each record gives: V gene, D gene, J gene, clone size, CDR3 protein, CDR3 DNA. A D gene is named only where the DNA matches it firmly. The size entry is marked missing in some rows and otherwise reads once, few, many or a size class.

v_gene: TRBV5-4
d_gene: NA
j_gene: TRBJ1-3
abundance: NA
CDR3aa: CASSKDTSGNTIYF
CDR3nt: TGTGCCAGCAGCAAGGACACCTCTGGAAACACCATATATTTT

v_gene: TRBV9
d_gene: NA
j_gene: TRBJ1-2
abundance: few
CDR3aa: CASSVGVGAHGYTF
CDR3nt: TGTGCCAGCAGCGTAGGCGTAGGGGCTCATGGCTACACCTTC

v_gene: TRBV6-5
d_gene: NA
j_gene: TRBJ1-1
abundance: few
CDR3aa: CASSGLGKTEAFF
CDR3nt: TGTGCCAGCAGTGGTCTAGGGAAAACTGAAGCTTTCTTT

v_gene: TRBV20-1
d_gene: TRBD1
j_gene: TRBJ2-7
abundance: NA
CDR3aa: CSAPRTGSYEQYF
CDR3nt: TGCAGTGCTCCACGGACAGGGTCCTACGAGCAGTACTTC

v_gene: TRBV5-1
d_gene: NA
j_gene: TRBJ2-3
abundance: few
CDR3aa: CASSLVAGPNTDTQYF
CDR3nt: TGCGCCAGCAGCTTGGTTGCGGGACCAAACACAGATACGCAGTATTTT

v_gene: TRBV28
d_gene: NA
j_gene: TRBJ2-5
abundance: few
CDR3aa: CASRLGTPETQYF
CDR3nt: TGTGCCAGCAGGCTCGGGACACCCGAGACCCAGTACTTC

v_gene: TRBV28
d_gene: NA
j_gene: TRBJ1-6
abundance: NA
CDR3aa: CASGTAHSPLHF
CDR3nt: TGTGCCAGCGGTACCGCTCATTCACCCCTCCACTTT

v_gene: TRBV28
d_gene: NA
j_gene: TRBJ1-2
abundance: many
CDR3aa: CASTLWGSGYTF
CDR3nt: TGTGCCAGCACCCTCTGGGGGTCCGGCTACACCTTC

v_gene: TRBV7-2
d_gene: NA
j_gene: TRBJ1-4
abundance: NA
CDR3aa: CASSSSAEKLFF
CDR3nt: TGTGCCAGCAGCTCATCGGCTGAAAAACTGTTTTTT

v_gene: TRBV29-1
d_gene: NA
j_gene: TRBJ2-7
abundance: few
CDR3aa: CSVVTLLEQYF
CDR3nt: TGCAGCGTTGTTACTCTCCTCGAGCAGTACTTC

v_gene: TRBV12-3/TRBV12-4
d_gene: TRBD2
j_gene: TRBJ2-2
abundance: few
CDR3aa: CASSTTSGGSGELFF
CDR3nt: TGTGCCAGCAGTACCACTAGCGGCGGATCCGGGGAGCTGTTTTTT

v_gene: TRBV4-1
d_gene: NA
j_gene: TRBJ2-5
abundance: few
CDR3aa: CASSQSGVQTQYF
CDR3nt: TGCGCCAGCAGCCAATCGGGGGTCCAGACCCAGTACTTC

v_gene: TRBV19
d_gene: NA
j_gene: TRBJ1-1
abundance: NA
CDR3aa: CASSKTRTEAFF
CDR3nt: TGTGCCAGTAGCAAGACCAGGACTGAAGCTTTCTTT

v_gene: TRBV2
d_gene: NA
j_gene: TRBJ1-1
abundance: NA
CDR3aa: CASSSRMPMNTEAFF
CDR3nt: TGTGCCAGCAGTTCCCGAATGCCCATGAACACTGAAGCTTTCTTT

v_gene: TRBV3-1
d_gene: NA
j_gene: TRBJ2-5
abundance: NA
CDR3aa: CASSAWDLEGETQYF
CDR3nt: TGTGCCAGCAGCGCCTGGGACCTCGAGGGAGAGACCCAGTACTTC

v_gene: TRBV7-9
d_gene: NA
j_gene: TRBJ2-2
abundance: NA
CDR3aa: CASSGRGDPGELFF
CDR3nt: TGTGCCAGCAGCGGCAGGGGAGATCCCGGGGAGCTGTTTTTT

v_gene: TRBV6-5
d_gene: TRBD2
j_gene: TRBJ2-2
abundance: few
CDR3aa: CASRAGGPTGELFF
CDR3nt: TGTGCCAGCCGGGCGGGGGGGCCCACCGGGGAGCTGTTTTTT

v_gene: TRBV7-9
d_gene: TRBD2
j_gene: TRBJ2-2
abundance: NA
CDR3aa: CASSRAGPTLGGELFF
CDR3nt: TGTGCCAGCAGCAGAGCGGGACCCACTCTCGGCGGGGAGCTGTTTTTT

v_gene: TRBV7-9
d_gene: NA
j_gene: TRBJ2-1
abundance: NA
CDR3aa: CASTLGVSSYNEQFF
CDR3nt: TGTGCCAGCACCTTAGGGGTGAGCTCCTACAATGAGCAGTTCTTC

v_gene: TRBV10-3
d_gene: NA
j_gene: TRBJ2-3
abundance: few
CDR3aa: CAISVASPDTQYF
CDR3nt: TGTGCCATCAGTGTAGCGAGCCCAGATACGCAGTATTTT

v_gene: TRBV7-9
d_gene: NA
j_gene: TRBJ1-3
abundance: few
CDR3aa: CASSSPGHSGNTIYF
CDR3nt: TGTGCCAGCAGCTCCCCAGGGCACTCTGGAAACACCATATATTTT

v_gene: TRBV3-1
d_gene: NA
j_gene: TRBJ1-4
abundance: NA
CDR3aa: CASSQQDNEKLFF
CDR3nt: TGTGCCAGCAGCCAACAGGATAATGAAAAACTGTTTTTT

v_gene: TRBV5-1
d_gene: NA
j_gene: TRBJ1-4
abundance: many
CDR3aa: CASSSGAYNEKLFF
CDR3nt: TGCGCCAGCAGCTCGGGAGCCTATAATGAAAAACTGTTTTTT

v_gene: TRBV28
d_gene: TRBD1
j_gene: TRBJ2-3
abundance: NA
CDR3aa: CASSKGQTRTDTQYF
CDR3nt: TGTGCCAGCAGCAAGGGACAGACCCGCACAGATACGCAGTATTTT